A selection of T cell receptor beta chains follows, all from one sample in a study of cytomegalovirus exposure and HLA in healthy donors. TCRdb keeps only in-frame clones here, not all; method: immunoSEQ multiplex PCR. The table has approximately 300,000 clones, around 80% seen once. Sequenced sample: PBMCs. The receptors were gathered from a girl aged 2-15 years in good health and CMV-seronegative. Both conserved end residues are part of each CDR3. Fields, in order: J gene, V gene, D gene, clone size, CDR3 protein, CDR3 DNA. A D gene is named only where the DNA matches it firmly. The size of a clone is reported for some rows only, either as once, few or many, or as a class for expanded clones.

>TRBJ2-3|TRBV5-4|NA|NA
CASSYLAPGLGDTQYF
TGTGCCAGCAGCTATCTAGCTCCCGGCCTAGGGGATACGCAGTATTTT
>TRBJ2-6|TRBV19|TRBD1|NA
CASSIGDRGNGANVLTF
TGTGCCAGTAGTATAGGGGACAGGGGGAATGGGGCCAACGTCCTGACTTTC
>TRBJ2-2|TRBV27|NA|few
CASSLVRATGELFF
TGTGCCAGCAGTTTAGTGCGAGCCACCGGGGAGCTGTTTTTT
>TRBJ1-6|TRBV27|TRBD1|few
CASSSRGSYNSPLHF
TGTGCCAGCAGTTCCAGGGGGTCCTATAATTCACCCCTCCACTTT
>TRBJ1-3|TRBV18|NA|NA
CASSPSSSGNTIYF
TGTGCCAGCTCACCGTCTAGCTCTGGAAACACCATATATTTT
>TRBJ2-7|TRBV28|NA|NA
CASSLEGYEQYF
TGTGCCAGCAGTCTTGAGGGCTACGAGCAGTACTTC
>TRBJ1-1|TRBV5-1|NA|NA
CASSLATGTEAFF
TGCGCCAGCAGCTTGGCGACTGGCACTGAAGCTTTCTTT
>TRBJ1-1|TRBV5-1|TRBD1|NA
CASRTGGSDTEAFF
TGCGCCAGCAGGACAGGGGGTTCGGACACTGAAGCTTTCTTT
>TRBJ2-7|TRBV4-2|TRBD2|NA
CASSQQPSGSYEQYF
TGTGCCAGCAGCCAACAGCCTAGCGGGAGTTACGAGCAGTACTTC
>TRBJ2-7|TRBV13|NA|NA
CASSSQGGRGHEQYF
TGTGCCAGCAGCTCTCAAGGTGGCAGGGGCCACGAGCAGTACTTC
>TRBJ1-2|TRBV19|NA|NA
CASRPRGGDYGYTF
TGTGCCAGTAGACCCCGAGGGGGGGACTATGGCTACACCTTC
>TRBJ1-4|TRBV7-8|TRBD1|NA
CASSPLTGGFATNEKLFF
TGTGCCAGCAGCCCCCTGACAGGGGGCTTTGCAACTAATGAAAAACTGTTTTTT
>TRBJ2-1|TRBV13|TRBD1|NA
CASSERSTGGIDEQFF
TGTGCCAGCAGCGAACGTTCGACAGGGGGCATTGATGAGCAGTTCTTC
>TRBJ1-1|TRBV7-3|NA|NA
CASSATGTSTEAFF
TGTGCCAGCAGCGCAACCGGGACTTCAACTGAAGCTTTCTTT
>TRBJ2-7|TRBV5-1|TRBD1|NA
CASSLYRGTYEQYF
TGCGCCAGCAGCTTGTACAGGGGAACCTACGAGCAGTACTTC
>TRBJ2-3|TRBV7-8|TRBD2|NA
CASSPRTSFTQYF
TGTGCCAGCAGCCCCAGGACTAGCTTCACGCAGTATTTT
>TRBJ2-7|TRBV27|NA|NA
CASSLHRPLGRYEQYF
TGTGCCAGCAGTTTACATAGACCCCTGGGCCGCTACGAGCAGTACTTC
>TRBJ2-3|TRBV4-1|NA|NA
CASSPRQGGGTDTQYF
TGCGCCAGCAGCCCCCGACAGGGCGGGGGCACAGATACGCAGTATTTT
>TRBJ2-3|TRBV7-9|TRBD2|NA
CASSAAGLAADTQYF
TGTGCCAGCAGCGCCGCGGGACTAGCAGCAGATACGCAGTATTTT
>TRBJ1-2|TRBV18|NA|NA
CASSPLRDTAANYGYTF
TGTGCCAGCTCACCTCTACGAGACACCGCAGCTAACTATGGCTACACCTTC
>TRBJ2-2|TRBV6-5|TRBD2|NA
CASSYRSGSFTGELFF
TGTGCCAGCAGTTATCGTAGCGGGAGCTTCACCGGGGAGCTGTTTTTT
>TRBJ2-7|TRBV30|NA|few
CAWSVLVSEQYF
TGTGCCTGGAGTGTACTAGTAAGCGAGCAGTACTTC
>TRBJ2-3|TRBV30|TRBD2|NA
CAEGEGTSRIQYF
TGTGCAGAGGGGGAGGGGACTAGCCGGATACAGTATTTT
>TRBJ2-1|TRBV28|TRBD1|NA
CASSLGGQGANEQFF
TGTGCCAGCAGTTTAGGGGGACAGGGGGCCAATGAGCAGTTCTTC
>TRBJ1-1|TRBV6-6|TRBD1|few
CASSAKDRVNTEAFF
TGTGCCAGCAGTGCAAAGGACAGGGTGAACACTGAAGCTTTCTTT
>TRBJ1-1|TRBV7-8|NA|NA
CASSGKGVTVNTEAFF
TGTGCCAGCAGCGGAAAAGGGGTGACAGTTAACACTGAAGCTTTCTTT
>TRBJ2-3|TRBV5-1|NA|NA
CASSLYIGTDTQYF
TGCGCCAGCAGCTTGTATATAGGCACAGATACGCAGTATTTT
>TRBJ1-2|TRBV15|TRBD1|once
CATSRDLTLWRTGGGYTF
TGTGCCACCAGCAGAGATCTAACTCTTTGGCGGACAGGGGGAGGCTACACCTTC
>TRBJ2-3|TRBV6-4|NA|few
CASSDSPGGTDTQYF
TGTGCCAGCAGTGACTCCCCAGGGGGCACAGATACGCAGTATTTT
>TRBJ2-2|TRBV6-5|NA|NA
CASSSRENGELFF
TGTGCCAGCAGTTCCAGGGAAAACGGGGAGCTGTTTTTT
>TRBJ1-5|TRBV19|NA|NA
CASSIIPAGVQPQHF
TGTGCCAGTAGTATAATCCCGGCAGGGGTTCAGCCCCAGCATTTT
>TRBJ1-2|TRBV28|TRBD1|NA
CASSLDRGPGYGYTF
TGTGCCAGCAGTTTAGACAGGGGGCCAGGCTATGGCTACACCTTC
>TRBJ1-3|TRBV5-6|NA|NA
CASSLGHALSGNTIYF
TGTGCCAGCAGCTTGGGACACGCACTCTCTGGAAACACCATATATTTT
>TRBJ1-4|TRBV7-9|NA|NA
CASSLQATNEKLFF
TGTGCCAGCAGCTTACAGGCTACTAATGAAAAACTGTTTTTT
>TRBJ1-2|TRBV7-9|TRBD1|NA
CASSSSGTDYGYTF
TGTGCCAGCAGCTCGTCCGGGACAGACTATGGCTACACCTTC
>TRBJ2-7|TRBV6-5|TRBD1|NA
CASSYGTGTYEQYF
TGTGCCAGCAGTTACGGGACAGGCACCTACGAGCAGTACTTC
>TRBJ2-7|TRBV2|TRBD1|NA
CASSDTGGWYEQYF
TGTGCCAGCAGTGACACAGGGGGCTGGTACGAGCAGTACTTC
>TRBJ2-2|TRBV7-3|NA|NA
CASSFSGFTGELFF
TGTGCCAGCAGCTTTTCGGGTTTTACCGGGGAGCTGTTTTTT
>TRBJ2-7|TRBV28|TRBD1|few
CASSLPTPGTGLYEQYF
TGTGCCAGCAGTTTACCGACCCCCGGGACAGGTCTCTACGAGCAGTACTTC
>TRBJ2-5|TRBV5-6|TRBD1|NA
CAPRFGSIEQGGETQYF
TGTGCCCCAAGGTTCGGGTCGATAGAACAGGGGGGTGAGACCCAGTACTTC
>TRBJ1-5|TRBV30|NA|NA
CAWSQGPYQPQHF
TGTGCCTGGTCTCAGGGGCCATATCAGCCCCAGCATTTT
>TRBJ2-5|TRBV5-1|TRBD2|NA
CASSRPIAGGETQYF
TGCGCCAGCAGCCGTCCCATAGCGGGGGGGGAGACCCAGTACTTC
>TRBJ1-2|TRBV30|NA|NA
CAWSVDRLGYGYTF
TGTGCCTGGAGTGTAGACAGGCTCGGCTATGGCTACACCTTC
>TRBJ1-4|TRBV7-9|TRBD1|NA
CASSLDRGTNEKLFF
TGTGCCAGCAGCTTGGACAGGGGAACTAATGAAAAACTGTTTTTT
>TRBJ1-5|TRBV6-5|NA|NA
CASRSTGPNQPQHF
TGTGCCAGCAGGTCGACAGGTCCTAATCAGCCCCAGCATTTT
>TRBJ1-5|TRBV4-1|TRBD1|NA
CASSRDRGRNQPQHF
TGCGCCAGCAGCCGGGACAGGGGTCGCAATCAGCCCCAGCATTTT
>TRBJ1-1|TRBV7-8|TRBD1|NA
CASSWTGGNTEAFF
TGTGCCAGCAGCTGGACAGGGGGGAACACTGAAGCTTTCTTT
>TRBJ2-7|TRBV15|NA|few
CATSRDLDRRNEQYF
TGTGCCACCAGCAGAGATTTAGACAGGCGGAACGAGCAGTACTTC
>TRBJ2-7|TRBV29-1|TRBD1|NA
CSARRDRASYEQYF
TGCAGCGCTCGCCGGGACAGGGCATCCTACGAGCAGTACTTC
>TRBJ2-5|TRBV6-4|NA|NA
CASTGPGLETQYF
TGTGCCAGCACTGGGCCAGGGCTGGAGACCCAGTACTTC